This T cell receptor beta chain comes out of a study of OX40 agonist ivuxolimab in advanced cancers. Data came from immunoSEQ multiplex PCR; TCRdb stores just in-frame clones and leaves some out. Among some 60,000 clones, 91% were seen once, and the ten largest hold roughly a sixth. Sampling times: baseline, cycle 4 day 1, cycle 7 day 1. This clone has ten or more counts. Other DNA variants within this sample encode the same CDR3. The receptor comes from an adult with an advanced solid tumor such as melanoma, head and neck, liver or kidney cancer. Specimen: CD4+ or CD8+ T cells sorted from blood, collected in a trial of the OX40 agonist ivuxolimab.

This chain's CDR3 is CASSPQGGTEAFF. DNA for the CDR3: TGTGCCAGCTCACCACAGGGGGGGACTGAAGCTTTCTTT. V and J are TRBV18 and TRBJ1-1; possibly TRBD1 for D (6 bases). This CDR3 comprises 13 residues. Trimming cost V 1 base and J 5 bases, with 8 bases left between them. Germline V gene sequence: CDR1 KGHSH, CDR2 LQKENI.